This TCR beta chain was documented in a study of blood T cell repertoires in COVID-19. Study details: From the United States, Italy and Spain came samples of acute and convalescent COVID-19.

The V gene's germline CDR1 is SSHAT and CDR2 FNYEAQ (reference sequence). Trimming removed 5 bases from V and 7 bases from J, with 8 bases in between. The CDR3 is 12 residues long. The data were produced by immunoSEQ multiplex PCR, yet TCRdb's version contains in-frame clones alone and is incomplete. The table records 70,000 to 95,000 clones, around four fifths of them present only once. The genes are TRBV7-7 and TRBJ2-2, with a weak D call TRBD1 (5 bases). Specimen: peripheral blood. This receptor was obtained from a man of 80 years or more with active or convalescent COVID-19. CDR3 coding DNA: TGTGCCAGCAGCGGGGCGAGCGGGGAGCTGTTTTTT. It codes for CASSGASGELFF.